These 24 T cell receptor beta chains originate from one sample sequenced in a study of T cell responses to AZD1222 COVID-19 vaccine. Repertoires were generated with immunoSEQ multiplex PCR, while TCRdb's copy carries only in-frame clones and drops some. The sample lists 14,000 or so clones, about four fifths occurring once. This sample comprised peripheral blood, obtained 28 days after the second AZD1222 dose. These receptor sequences come from an adult who received the AZD1222 COVID-19 vaccine.

The chain carries TRBV20-1 and TRBJ2-1; the D gene is possibly TRBD2 (6 bases). Trimming took off 3 bases at V and 6 bases at J, with 6 bases between the two ends. CDR3 length: 11 residues. Germline CDR1 and CDR2: DFQATT and SNEGSKA (reference sequence). CDR3 amino acids: CSARTSNEQFF. CDR3 in DNA: TGCAGTGCTAGGACTAGCAATGAGCAGTTCTTC.

V and J are TRBV21-1 and TRBJ1-5. TRBV21-1 represents a pseudogene. There are 10 residues in the CDR3. The CDR3 reads CASRVRPQHF. CDR3 bases: TGTGCCAGCAGAGTGCGGCCCCAGCATTTT.

This chain uses TRBV5-5 with TRBJ1-2; a possible D gene is TRBD1 (5 bases). This CDR3 is 17 amino acids long. Germline V gives CDR1 SGHKS, CDR2 YYEKEE (reference sequence). Trimming pared 3 bases from V and 4 bases from J, leaving 22 bases between. The CDR3 sequence: CASSSTGTPVGAYGYTF. CDR3 coding DNA: TGTGCCAGCAGCTCAACCGGGACCCCCGTCGGGGCCTATGGCTACACCTTC.

The gene calls are TRBV4-1 and TRBJ2-6; D is uncertain. Trimming took off 0 bases at V and 1 base at J, with 10 bases between the two ends. The CDR3 length is 17 residues. Looked up from germline, CDR1 is MGHRA and CDR2 is YSYEKL. In nucleotides, the CDR3 is TGCGCCAGCAGCCAAGAATCGGTCGCTTCTGGGGCCAACGTCCTGACTTTC. This gives the protein CASSQESVASGANVLTF.

V usage is TRBV5-8 and J usage is TRBJ1-5; D may be TRBD1 (5 bases). There are 14 residues in the CDR3. The germline V and J ends were trimmed by 9 bases and 11 bases, with 24 bases remaining between them. Germline V lookup: CDR1 SGHTS, CDR2 YDEGEE. DNA of the CDR3: TGTGCCACCAACCCGGGACTTTTATCCGGTGCCCAGCATTTT. Its translation is CATNPGLLSGAQHF.

V is TRBV7-9 and J is TRBJ1-3; no firm D call. CDR1 SEHNR and CDR2 FQNEAQ come from the germline V gene (reference sequence). This CDR3 contains 16 residues. Trimming took 2 bases from V and 0 from J, leaving 11 bases between them. CDR3 DNA: TGTGCCAGCAGCTTATCGAATCAGGACTCTGGAAACACCATATATTTT. Its protein is CASSLSNQDSGNTIYF. The variable domain in full, with the rest retrieved from reference TRBV7-9 and TRBJ1-3, is DTGVSQNPRHKITKRGQNVTFRCDPISEHNRLYWYRQTLGQGPEFLTYFQNEAQLEKSRLLSDRFSAERPKGSFSTLEIQRTEQGDSAMYLCASSLSNQDSGNTIYFGEGSWLTVV.

The V and J genes are TRBV6-1 and TRBJ2-7, with D perhaps matching TRBD1 or TRBD2 (6 bases each). Trimming cost V 4 bases and J 2 bases, with 21 bases left between them. This CDR3 is 17 amino acids long. The germline V gene has CDR1 MNHNS and CDR2 SASEGT. The CDR3 DNA reads as TGTGCCAGCAGTGTTATATTATCGGGGGACACAACCTACGAGCAGTACTTC. Protein product: CASSVILSGDTTYEQYF.

This clone came up a few times. The chain uses TRBV4-1 and TRBJ2-7, with 9 bases identical to TRBD2. CDR3 length equals 18 residues. V shed 3 bases and J 7 bases; nucleotides not matched to a gene: 19. Germline CDR1 MGHRA, CDR2 YSYEKL. The CDR3 region is CASSHPSGYGGGAREQYF. The CDR3 DNA follows: TGCGCCAGCAGCCACCCTAGTGGATATGGCGGGGGGGCTCGAGAGCAGTACTTC.

The chain carries TRBV7-2 and TRBJ2-5; TRBD1 might be the D (5 bases). This CDR3 region has 13 residues. Between the trimmed V and J ends, which lost 4 bases and 3 bases, there was a span of 9 bases. CDR1 and CDR2 from the germline V gene are SGHTA and FQGNSA. The CDR3 protein is CASSYGREETQYF. Written as DNA, the CDR3 is TGTGCCAGCAGCTATGGCAGGGAAGAGACCCAGTACTTC.

J is TRBJ2-2 and V is TRBV10-2; D tentatively fits TRBD1 or TRBD2 (5 bases each). CDR3 size: 14 residues. Trimming shortened V by 9 bases and J by 1 base, and 12 bases separated the two germline ends. Germline assignment: CDR1 WSHSY and CDR2 SAAADI. The CDR3 region has the DNA TGCGCCAGTACTGGGACGCAGAACACCGGGGAGCTGTTTTTT. It encodes CASTGTQNTGELFF.

The chain joins TRBV4-1 to TRBJ2-7; TRBD1 is a possible D gene (6 bases). Germline values: CDR1 MGHRA, CDR2 YSYEKL. The CDR3 runs to 14 residues. The V end was cut by 5 bases, the J end by 0 bases, with 11 bases between. This CDR3 reads CASSYQGISYEQYF. Here the CDR3 DNA reads TGCGCCAGCAGCTATCAGGGGATCTCCTACGAGCAGTACTTC.

CDR3 protein: CASSLVGENYEQYF. The CDR3 bases are TGCGCCAGCAGCTTGGTGGGGGAGAACTACGAGCAGTACTTC. V gene TRBV5-1 combines with J gene TRBJ2-7; tentatively, D is TRBD1 or TRBD2 (5 bases each). V shed 0 bases and J shed 3 bases, with 10 bases lying between them. Germline CDR1 SGHRS, CDR2 YFSETQ. The CDR3 sequence is 14 residues long.

This sequence joins TRBV7-7 and TRBJ2-1; D is uncertain. The V gene's germline CDR1 is SSHAT and CDR2 FNYEAQ (reference sequence). Trimming removed 5 bases at V and 7 bases at J, with 9 bases between. The CDR3 has 12 residues. CDR3 nucleotides: TGTGCCAGCAGCCCGTTGGGGAATGAGCAGTTCTTC. Translated, it gives CASSPLGNEQFF.

The chain links TRBV10-3 to TRBJ1-2; 8 nucleotides match TRBD1. The CDR3 runs to 19 residues. The germline V gene encodes CDR1 ENHRY and CDR2 SYGVKD. The junction had 17 bases not matched to a gene; V was cut back by 0 bases and J by 5 bases. CDR3 DNA sequence: TGTGCCATCAGTGAGTCGACGAGTCTTGGGCAGGGGGCTGGGTATGGCTACACCTTC. Protein: CAISESTSLGQGAGYGYTF.

The V call is TRBV4-1, the J call TRBJ2-2, with 10 bases fitting TRBD1. The CDR3 length is 16 residues. The germline V gene has CDR1 MGHRA and CDR2 YSYEKL. With V trimmed by 8 bases and J by 5 bases, 11 bases remained unmatched. CDR3 coding DNA: TGCGCCAGCGGACAGGGGGAGAACTTCCGTACCGGGGAGCTGTTTTTT. Translating gives CASGQGENFRTGELFF.

This chain links TRBV7-8 with TRBJ2-1; D ambiguous. Germline assignment: CDR1 SGHVS and CDR2 FQNEAQ. The CDR3 has 16 amino acids. V was shortened by 2 bases and J by 0 bases, with 11 bases between the two germline ends. In DNA form, the CDR3 reads TGTGCCAGCAGCTTATTACCCGCAGGCTCCTACAATGAGCAGTTCTTC. Its protein product is CASSLLPAGSYNEQFF.

The chain links TRBV10-1 to TRBJ2-3, with 13 bases fitting TRBD2. Trimming removed 3 bases from V and 7 bases from J; junction bases left unmatched: 10. Germline CDR1 WNHNN, CDR2 SYGVQD (reference sequence). The CDR3 consists of 17 residues. In DNA, the CDR3 is TGCGCCAGCAGTGAAGGGGCGGGGACTAGCGGGGAAAATACGCAGTATTTT. Translated, it gives CASSEGAGTSGENTQYF.

In DNA form, the CDR3 reads TGTGCCAGCAAAGTATTTGTAACAGGGGGTGGTTCACCCCTCCACTTT. This sequence encodes CASKVFVTGGGSPLHF. The chain has TRBV27 and TRBJ1-6; TRBD1 matches at 8 bases. The CDR3 covers 16 residues. Germline CDR1 is MNHEY and CDR2 is SMNVEV (reference sequence). V trimming: 7 bases; J trimming: 9 bases; junction bases outside the gene matches: 14.

V is TRBV3-1 (or the pseudogene TRBV3-2) and J is TRBJ2-7; D may be TRBD2 (6 bases). Germline-derived CDR1 and CDR2 are LGHDT and YNNKEL (reference sequence). Trimming removed 5 bases from V and 2 bases from J, with 13 bases in between. This CDR3 has 14 amino acids. The CDR3 reads CASSSGDSPYEQYF. The CDR3 DNA reads TGTGCCAGCAGCTCTGGGGACTCCCCCTACGAGCAGTACTTC.

The J gene is TRBJ1-4, the V gene TRBV30; D is unresolved. This CDR3 spans 13 amino acids. Germline-derived CDR1 and CDR2 are GTSNPN and SVGIG (reference sequence). V gave up 0 bases and J gave up 0 bases, with 2 bases separating them. In DNA, the CDR3 is TGTGCCTGGAGTGTAACAACTAATGAAAAACTGTTTTTT. This translates into CAWSVTTNEKLFF.

This clone appeared a single time. The chain carries TRBV18 and TRBJ1-2; TRBD1 aligns across 7 bases. The CDR3 has 14 residues. J was trimmed by 2 bases and V by 3 bases; bases with no gene match: 3. The germline CDR1 and CDR2 sequences are KGHSH and LQKENI. The chain's CDR3 is CASSPEQGNYGYTF. The CDR3 coding sequence is TGTGCCAGCTCACCCGAACAGGGGAACTATGGCTACACCTTC.

This sequence joins TRBV28 and TRBJ1-2; D unclear. V was shortened by 2 bases and J by 6 bases, with 7 bases between the two germline ends. CDR3 length equals 12 residues. Germline V lookup: CDR1 MDHEN, CDR2 SYDVKM. The CDR3 DNA sequence: TGTGCCAGCAGTTTAAGCCCGAATGGCTACACCTTC. Translating it yields CASSLSPNGYTF.

This clone was detected only once. The chain employs TRBV28 and TRBJ1-4; 7 nucleotides line up with TRBD1. The trim removed 6 bases at V and 5 bases at J, leaving 9 bases unmatched. Germline V gene lookup returns CDR1 MDHEN and CDR2 SYDVKM. The CDR3 consists of 15 residues. The CDR3, as DNA: TGTGCCAGCAGGCTCGGAACAGGGGCGAATGAAAAACTGTTTTTT. Translated, it gives CASRLGTGANEKLFF. Based on the CDR3 plus reference TRBV28 and TRBJ1-4, the full variable domain is DVKVTQSSRYLVKRTGEKVFLECVQDMDHENMFWYRQDPGLGLRLIYFSYDVKMKEKGDIPEGYSVSREKKERFSLILESASTNQTSMYLCASRLGTGANEKLFFGSGTQLSVL.

The chain links TRBV15 to TRBJ1-5; weak D call: TRBD1 (5 bases). The CDR3 runs to 15 residues. Germline V lookup: CDR1 LNHNV, CDR2 YYDKDF (reference sequence). Trimming took 3 bases from V and 0 from J, leaving 9 bases between them. CDR3: CATSRGPPSNQPQHF. The DNA for the CDR3 is TGTGCCACCAGCAGGGGACCTCCTAGCAATCAGCCCCAGCATTTT. The full variable domain, with the rest looked up from reference TRBV15 and TRBJ1-5, is DAMVIQNPRYQVTQFGKPVTLSCSQTLNHNVMYWYQQKSSQAPKLLFHYYDKDFNNEADTPDNFQSRRPNTSFCFLDIRSPGLGDTAMYLCATSRGPPSNQPQHFGDGTRLSIL.